These 23 T cell receptor beta chains came from one sample sequenced in a study of vaccination effects on CD4 cells after COVID-19. Prior to sequencing, the ViraFEST assay stimulated PBMC with viral peptide pools, which expanded the antigen-specific CD4+ T cells. CD4+ T cell isolation took place after approximately 11 days of culture. SARS-CoV-2 infected the person between March and December 2020, as confirmed by PCR. Data came from immunoSEQ multiplex PCR; TCRdb stores just in-frame clones and leaves some out. The sample consists of about 45,000 clones, roughly four fifths of them appearing once. These receptors' antigens are unknown. The sequenced sample was CD4+ T cells from PBMCs cultured with a peptide pool, obtained before COVID-19 vaccination. These receptors all come from a human donor who had a prior SARS-CoV-2 infection.

This rearrangement joins TRBV3-1 (or the pseudogene TRBV3-2) to TRBJ2-2, with TRBD2 matching over 12 bases. This CDR3 has 16 amino acids. Germline V gene lookup returns CDR1 LGHDT and CDR2 YNNKEL (reference sequence). Trimming took 3 bases from V and 6 from J; bases not matched to a gene: 5. The CDR3 protein is CASSHSLAGGPGELFF. The CDR3 DNA reads TGTGCCAGCAGCCATAGCCTAGCGGGGGGGCCCGGGGAGCTGTTTTTT.

The J gene is TRBJ2-5, the V gene TRBV3-1 (or the pseudogene TRBV3-2); 11 nucleotides agree with TRBD2. Trimming removed 6 bases from V and 5 bases from J; junction bases left unmatched: 2. CDR1 is LGHDT, CDR2 YNNKEL, per germline (reference sequence). The CDR3 runs 13 residues. The DNA of the CDR3 is TGTGCCAGCAGATCTAGCGGGAGGGAGACCCAGTACTTC. As protein: CASRSSGRETQYF.

V usage is TRBV5-5 and J usage is TRBJ1-1, with a tentative D call TRBD1 (6 bases). Germline assignment: CDR1 SGHKS and CDR2 YYEKEE (reference sequence). V was pared by 1 base and J by 1 base, with 11 bases between. There are 15 residues in the CDR3. The DNA of the CDR3 is TGTGCCAGCAGCTTGACCCGGACAGAGAACACTGAAGCTTTCTTT. Its translation: CASSLTRTENTEAFF.

The chain recombines TRBV4-1 with TRBJ1-1; the D is unclear. The CDR3 length is 15 residues. V was cut by 0 bases and J by 1 base, with 9 bases left in between. CDR1 and CDR2 from the germline V gene are MGHRA and YSYEKL. In nucleotides, the CDR3 is TGCGCCAGCAGCCAAGACAGAAGGCGGAACACTGAAGCTTTCTTT. It encodes CASSQDRRRNTEAFF.

The V gene is TRBV19, the J gene TRBJ1-5; D ambiguous. With 5 bases removed from V and 3 bases from J, the gap between germline ends came to 14 bases. The germline V gene has CDR1 LNHDA and CDR2 SQIVND (reference sequence). The CDR3 contains 15 residues. DNA for the CDR3: TGTGCCAGTAGTCCGAGGGATGTGAACAATCAGCCCCAGCATTTT. It translates to CASSPRDVNNQPQHF.

This chain uses TRBV18 with TRBJ2-7; D ambiguous. CDR1 KGHSH and CDR2 LQKENI come from the germline V gene. Between the trimmed V and J ends, which lost 2 bases and 4 bases, there was a span of 3 bases. The CDR3 runs 11 residues. The CDR3 loop reads CASSPGYEQYF. The CDR3, as DNA: TGTGCCAGCTCACCAGGATACGAGCAGTACTTC.

The chain uses TRBV6-6 and TRBJ2-2, with D perhaps TRBD1 (6 bases). Germline loops: CDR1 MNHNY, CDR2 SVGAGI (reference sequence). This CDR3 comprises 13 residues. The V end was cut by 2 bases, the J end by 8 bases, with 9 bases between. The CDR3 here is CASSYLGQGELFF. DNA for the CDR3: TGTGCCAGCAGTTACCTCGGACAGGGGGAGCTGTTTTTT.

The V call is TRBV5-1, the J call TRBJ2-3; D gene uncertain. Per germline, CDR1 SGHRS and CDR2 YFSETQ. The CDR3 extends over 12 amino acids. Trimming stripped 0 bases from V and 10 bases from J, with 9 bases between. The DNA of the CDR3 is TGCGCCAGCAGCTTGGGTAGTCCTCCGCAGTATTTT. Translated: CASSLGSPPQYF.

This clone appeared a few times. The rearrangement joins TRBV2 to TRBJ1-1, with D perhaps TRBD1 (6 bases). The CDR3 length is 13 residues. Germline V gives CDR1 SNHLY, CDR2 FYNNEI. Deletions cut 5 bases from V and 4 bases from J, with 11 bases between. As DNA, the CDR3 is TGTGCCAGCAGTACGGGGGCTCTCACTGAAGCTTTCTTT. It codes for CASSTGALTEAFF.

The count of this clone is one. V and J are TRBV9 and TRBJ2-5, with 10 bases lining up with TRBD2. V lost 1 base, J lost 1 base, and 1 base stayed unmatched. The CDR3 has 15 amino acids. CDR1 is SGDLS, CDR2 YYNGEE, per germline. The CDR3 sequence is CASSVTSGAQETQYF. The CDR3 region has the DNA TGTGCCAGCAGCGTAACTAGCGGGGCCCAAGAGACCCAGTACTTC.

In its sample, this clone was seen a few times. The chain carries TRBV5-8 and TRBJ1-2, with TRBD1 as a possible D gene (6 bases). Germline V gene sequence: CDR1 SGHTS, CDR2 YDEGEE. Trimming removed 4 bases at V and 2 bases at J, with 12 bases between. The CDR3 is 14 amino acids. The DNA of the CDR3 is TGTGCCAGCAGCCCGGGACACCGGAACTATGGCTACACCTTC. The encoded protein is CASSPGHRNYGYTF.

This sequence joins TRBV4-1 and TRBJ2-7; D remains ambiguous. Trimming removed 5 bases at V and 3 bases at J, with 17 bases between. This CDR3 has 15 residues. The germline CDR1 and CDR2 sequences are MGHRA and YSYEKL. CDR3 region: CASSNHRQDNYEQYF. The CDR3 DNA is TGCGCCAGCAGCAACCATCGACAAGACAACTACGAGCAGTACTTC.

The chain links TRBV7-2 to TRBJ2-7; D could derive from TRBD1 or TRBD2 (5 bases each). Germline-derived CDR1 and CDR2 are SGHTA and FQGNSA. Trimming took 5 bases from V and 3 from J, leaving 11 bases between them. CDR3 size: 13 residues. This CDR3 is CASSPGADYEQYF. CDR3 coding DNA: TGTGCCAGCAGCCCCGGGGCGGACTACGAGCAGTACTTC.

The CDR3 nucleotides are TGTGCCAGCAGTCCGTTTGGGGGCACAAGGGAAAAACTGTTTTTT. This sequence encodes CASSPFGGTREKLFF. The chain links TRBV28 to TRBJ1-4; a weak D match, TRBD1 (6 bases). CDR1 MDHEN and CDR2 SYDVKM come from the germline V gene. This CDR3 is 15 amino acids long. Trimming took off 5 bases at V and 8 bases at J, with 18 bases between the two ends.

This sequence joins TRBV4-3 and TRBJ2-7; 11 bases map to TRBD2. CDR3 length: 15 amino acids. Germline CDR1 is LGHNA and CDR2 is YSLEER. V shed 1 base and J 6 bases; nucleotides not matched to a gene: 5. The CDR3 nucleotides read TGCGCCAGCAGCCAAGTAGCGGGAGGGCCCGGCGAGCAGTACTTC. It translates to CASSQVAGGPGEQYF.

CDR3 nucleotides: TGCGCCAGCAGCATTGGCGATAACAATGAGCAGTTCTTC. Amino acids: CASSIGDNNEQFF. This chain joins TRBV5-1 and TRBJ2-1; unclear D gene. The V gene's germline CDR1 is SGHRS and CDR2 YFSETQ. Deletions cut 4 bases from V and 5 bases from J, with 10 bases between. The length of the CDR3 is 13 residues.

The rearrangement links TRBV5-4 to TRBJ1-3; TRBD1 matches at 7 bases. V trimming: 4 bases; J trimming: 0 bases; junction bases outside the gene matches: 4. The CDR3 contains 15 residues. Per germline, CDR1 SGHNT and CDR2 YYREEE (reference sequence). The DNA for the CDR3 is TGTGCCAGCAGCGCACAGGGGTACTCTGGAAACACCATATATTTT. Its protein product is CASSAQGYSGNTIYF.

The rearrangement links TRBV20-1 to TRBJ2-1; D gene uncertain. V dropped 1 base and J dropped 4 bases, with 2 bases sitting between them. Germline V gene data show CDR1 as DFQATT and CDR2 as SNEGSKA (reference sequence). The length of the CDR3 is 11 residues. The CDR3 sequence is CSARGYNEQFF. The CDR3 region has the DNA TGCAGTGCTAGAGGGTACAATGAGCAGTTCTTC.

J is TRBJ1-2 and V is TRBV6-1; 7 bases fit TRBD1. The ends lost 1 base at V and 3 bases at J; junction bases unmatched: 5. The length of the CDR3 is 15 residues. Germline V gives CDR1 MNHNS, CDR2 SASEGT. CDR3 loop: CASSEGRGQDYGYTF. Written as DNA, the CDR3 is TGTGCCAGCAGTGAAGGGAGGGGGCAGGACTATGGCTACACCTTC.

The chain has TRBV3-1 (or the pseudogene TRBV3-2) and TRBJ2-3; D is possibly TRBD1 (7 bases). Germline V gene data show CDR1 as LGHDT and CDR2 as YNNKEL (reference sequence). The CDR3 length is 19 residues. The V end lost 0 bases, the J end lost 6 bases, and 25 bases lay between the germline ends. This CDR3 is CASSQEGPWQGGGMDTQYF. The DNA of the CDR3 is TGTGCCAGCAGCCAAGAAGGCCCATGGCAGGGGGGAGGAATGGATACGCAGTATTTT.

The gene calls are TRBV29-1 and TRBJ1-4, with TRBD1 identical over 7 bases. The CDR3 has 12 amino acids. V shed 5 bases, J shed 6 bases, and the junction held 3 bases outside the gene matches. CDR1 and CDR2 from the germline V gene are SQVTM and ANQGSEA. In DNA form, the CDR3 reads TGCAGCGTTTGGCAGGGGGATGAAAAACTGTTTTTT. Encoded protein: CSVWQGDEKLFF.

The gene calls are TRBV7-9 and TRBJ2-7; weak D call: TRBD1 (7 bases). There are 14 residues in the CDR3. V was clipped by 1 base and J by 4 bases, with 11 bases between them. Germline loops: CDR1 SEHNR, CDR2 FQNEAQ (reference sequence). CDR3 protein: CASSLDGGQYEQYF. The CDR3 nucleotides read TGTGCCAGCAGCTTAGACGGGGGACAGTACGAGCAGTACTTC.

Notes on this clone: This sample includes further DNA sequences coding for the same CDR3. This rearrangement joins TRBV18 to TRBJ1-5, with D unresolved. The CDR3 is made up of 13 amino acids. CDR1 KGHSH and CDR2 LQKENI come from the germline V gene. V lost 3 bases and J 5 bases, leaving 8 bases between the germline ends. The CDR3 DNA is TGTGCCAGCTCACCCCTAGAGGATCAGCCCCAGCATTTT. This codes for CASSPLEDQPQHF.